These 21 T cell receptor beta chains were all obtained from the same sample, sequenced in a study of blood T cell repertoires in COVID-19. Measured with immunoSEQ multiplex PCR; TCRdb has only the in-frame clones, and not every one. The data hold about 84,000 clones, with approximately 81% observed a single time. Material: peripheral blood. Every receptor here comes from a woman aged 80 or over with acute or convalescent COVID-19.

This clone was detected only once. The rearrangement links TRBV28 to TRBJ1-2, with 7 bases that match TRBD1. After removal of 7 bases from V and 2 bases from J, the junction contained 7 bases not matched to a gene. Germline loops: CDR1 MDHEN, CDR2 SYDVKM. This CDR3 region has 14 residues. The CDR3 DNA reads TGTGCCAGCAACTTGGACAGGTTGAACTATGGCTACACCTTC. Its translation is CASNLDRLNYGYTF.

The chain uses TRBV11-3 and TRBJ1-4, with 9 bases that match TRBD1. V lost 3 bases, J lost 5 bases, and 1 base stayed unmatched. CDR1 and CDR2 from the germline V gene are SGHNT and YENEEA. This CDR3 region has 14 residues. CDR3 residues: CASSLGQGNEKLFF. The CDR3 DNA reads TGTGCCAGCAGCTTGGGACAGGGAAATGAAAAACTGTTTTTT. Variable domain in full (rest from reference TRBV11-3 and TRBJ1-4): EAGVVQSPRYKIIEKKQPVAFWCNPISGHNTLYWYLQNLGQGPELLIRYENEEAVDDSQLPKDRFSAERLKGVDSTLKIQPAELGDSAVYLCASSLGQGNEKLFFGSGTQLSVL.

CDR3 residues: CASSLVMGATYNEQFF. CDR3 DNA: TGTGCCAGCAGTTTAGTCATGGGGGCCACCTACAATGAGCAGTTCTTC. The chain employs TRBV28 and TRBJ2-1, with D perhaps matching TRBD1 (6 bases). Trimming took off 2 bases at V and 2 bases at J, with 13 bases between the two ends. The CDR3 has 16 amino acids. Germline V gives CDR1 MDHEN, CDR2 SYDVKM.

V usage is TRBV4-3 and J usage is TRBJ1-3; D is undetermined. The CDR3 has 16 amino acids. Germline lookup yields CDR1 LGHNA and CDR2 YSLEER. V dropped 1 base and J dropped 2 bases, with 12 bases sitting between them. CDR3 nucleotides: TGCGCCAGCAGCCAAGCTAATAGTTACGCTGGAAACACCATATATTTT. Residues: CASSQANSYAGNTIYF.

This clone has just a few counts. The chain is built from TRBV2 and TRBJ1-4, with D perhaps TRBD1 (6 bases). CDR3 length: 14 residues. In germline, CDR1 is SNHLY, CDR2 FYNNEI. Trimming removed 3 bases at V and 5 bases at J, with 10 bases between. The CDR3 here is CASSDAQGNEKLFF. The CDR3 DNA sequence: TGTGCCAGCAGTGATGCCCAGGGGAATGAAAAACTGTTTTTT.

This clone came up a few times. As DNA, the CDR3 is TGTGCCAGCAGCCGGACAGGGGGTGCATATGGCTACACCTTC. Translation: CASSRTGGAYGYTF. The chain is built from TRBV11-3 and TRBJ1-2; 10 bases agree with TRBD1. Trimming removed 5 bases from V and 5 bases from J; junction bases left unmatched: 5. Per the germline V gene, CDR1 is SGHNT and CDR2 is YENEEA. The CDR3 loop spans 14 amino acids.

This clone came up a few times. The V gene is TRBV6-6, the J gene TRBJ1-5; D gene uncertain. This CDR3 is built from 14 residues. The V gene lost 7 bases and the J gene lost 2 bases, with 12 bases spanning the gap. CDR1 and CDR2 from the germline V gene are MNHNY and SVGAGI (reference sequence). CDR3 protein: CASNILAGNQPQHF. CDR3 bases: TGTGCCAGCAATATATTGGCGGGCAATCAGCCCCAGCATTTT.

The chain carries TRBV5-4 and TRBJ2-5; D possibly corresponds to TRBD1 (7 bases). The germline V gene has CDR1 SGHNT and CDR2 YYREEE (reference sequence). V shed 4 bases and J shed 4 bases, with 14 bases lying between them. The CDR3 is made up of 14 amino acids. The CDR3 sequence is CASSQEGQTETQYF. DNA for the CDR3: TGTGCCAGCAGCCAGGAGGGACAGACAGAGACCCAGTACTTC.

The rearrangement uses TRBV27 and TRBJ1-2; D is perhaps TRBD1 (6 bases). V lost 8 bases to trimming and J lost 4 bases, with 29 bases between them. The germline V gene has CDR1 MNHEY and CDR2 SMNVEV (reference sequence). CDR3 length: 18 amino acids. CDR3 in DNA: TGTGCCAGCTATTCCCACCTCCAGAACAGGGAGAATGGCTATGGCTACACCTTC. Its translation: CASYSHLQNRENGYGYTF.

This clone has just a few counts. The chain recombines TRBV3-1 (or the pseudogene TRBV3-2) with TRBJ2-3; 8 nucleotides agree with TRBD1. The germline V gene has CDR1 LGHDT and CDR2 YNNKEL (reference sequence). This CDR3 spans 14 amino acids. Trimming cost V 4 bases and J 14 bases; bases outside gene matches: 14. This chain's CDR3 is CASSLTGDTTSGYF. The CDR3 DNA is TGTGCCAGCAGCCTGACAGGGGACACCACCTCGGGGTATTTT.

The chain couples TRBV5-1 to TRBJ1-2; 9 bases fit TRBD1. This CDR3 spans 15 amino acids. Germline lookup yields CDR1 SGHRS and CDR2 YFSETQ. J was trimmed by 3 bases and V by 4 bases; bases with no gene match: 7. The CDR3 region has the DNA TGCGCCAGCAGCCAACAGGGGGCGCCAGACTATGGCTACACCTTC. Residues: CASSQQGAPDYGYTF.

V and J are TRBV5-4 and TRBJ1-4; D may be TRBD1 (5 bases). The CDR3 is 14 residues long. Trimming took 3 bases from V and 7 from J, leaving 13 bases between them. CDR1 and CDR2 (germline): SGHNT, YYREEE (reference sequence). The CDR3 is CASSSGGAREKLFF. The CDR3 DNA reads TGTGCCAGCAGCTCGGGAGGGGCTCGTGAAAAACTGTTTTTT.

This sequence joins TRBV6-5 and TRBJ2-3, with a tentative D call TRBD1 (6 bases). The germline V gene has CDR1 MNHEY and CDR2 SVGAGI. The length of the CDR3 is 13 residues. Trimming removed 8 bases from V and 2 bases from J, with 11 bases in between. The CDR3 region is CASGRQDTDTQYF. CDR3 nucleotide sequence: TGTGCCAGCGGGAGACAGGACACAGATACGCAGTATTTT.

This chain links TRBV29-1 with TRBJ2-4, with no clear D. V lost 6 bases, J lost 3 bases, and 12 bases lay in between. CDR3 length: 13 residues. Per the germline V gene, CDR1 is SQVTM and CDR2 is ANQGSEA. CDR3: CSVDHLDKNIQYF. CDR3 nucleotide sequence: TGCAGCGTCGATCATTTAGACAAAAACATTCAGTACTTC.

The chain combines TRBV19 with TRBJ1-2; 11 bases are shared with TRBD1. There are 16 residues in the CDR3. V shed 9 bases, J shed 7 bases, and the junction held 16 bases outside the gene matches. Germline CDR1 and CDR2: LNHDA and SQIVND (reference sequence). The CDR3 spells CASYSRDRGGYSGYTF. The CDR3 DNA reads TGTGCCAGCTACTCACGGGACAGGGGGGGCTATAGTGGCTACACCTTC.

The chain uses TRBV2 and TRBJ2-3; D ambiguous. The CDR3 is made up of 12 amino acids. Per germline, CDR1 SNHLY and CDR2 FYNNEI. V gave up 5 bases and J gave up 5 bases, with 8 bases separating them. The CDR3 is CASSLSGDTQYF. The DNA for the CDR3 is TGTGCCAGCAGTCTTAGTGGAGATACGCAGTATTTT.

The chain recombines TRBV11-2 with TRBJ2-7; D may be TRBD1 (6 bases). Per the germline V gene, CDR1 is SGHAT and CDR2 is FQNNGV. This CDR3 is 14 amino acids long. Trimming cost V 5 bases and J 3 bases, with 14 bases left between them. CDR3 protein: CASSTLTGNYEQYF. The CDR3 region has the DNA TGTGCCAGCAGCACCCTGACAGGTAACTACGAGCAGTACTTC.

The J gene is TRBJ2-3, the V gene TRBV6-5, with 8 bases lining up with TRBD2. After removal of 6 bases from V and 9 bases from J, the junction contained 11 bases not matched to a gene. This CDR3 comprises 14 residues. Per the germline V gene, CDR1 is MNHEY and CDR2 is SVGAGI. The CDR3 coding sequence is TGTGCCAGCAGCGTTGTTAGCGGGGTCGACACGCAGTATTTT. Residues: CASSVVSGVDTQYF.

The chain carries TRBV6-5 and TRBJ1-2; D remains ambiguous. The CDR3 runs to 13 residues. Germline CDR1 and CDR2: MNHEY and SVGAGI. Trimming shortened V by 2 bases and J by 6 bases, and 10 bases separated the two germline ends. The CDR3 protein is CASSYGQGHGYTF. Written as DNA, the CDR3 is TGTGCCAGCAGTTACGGGCAAGGCCATGGCTACACCTTC.

This sequence joins TRBV2 and TRBJ2-3, with D tentatively TRBD2 (6 bases). Germline V lookup: CDR1 SNHLY, CDR2 FYNNEI. The CDR3 contains 14 residues. Trimming removed 3 bases at V and 0 bases at J, with 7 bases between. The CDR3 spells CASSEEGSTDTQYF. The CDR3 nucleotides read TGTGCCAGCAGTGAGGAGGGCAGCACAGATACGCAGTATTTT.

V is TRBV19 and J is TRBJ1-4, with 7 bases that match TRBD1. Germline trimming cut 3 bases from V and 0 bases from J; bases unmatched to any gene: 7. Germline V gene sequence: CDR1 LNHDA, CDR2 SQIVND (reference sequence). This CDR3 has 17 residues. The CDR3 coding sequence is TGTGCCAGTAGTATCTCCCGGACAGGTGCAACTAATGAAAAACTGTTTTTT. Protein product: CASSISRTGATNEKLFF.